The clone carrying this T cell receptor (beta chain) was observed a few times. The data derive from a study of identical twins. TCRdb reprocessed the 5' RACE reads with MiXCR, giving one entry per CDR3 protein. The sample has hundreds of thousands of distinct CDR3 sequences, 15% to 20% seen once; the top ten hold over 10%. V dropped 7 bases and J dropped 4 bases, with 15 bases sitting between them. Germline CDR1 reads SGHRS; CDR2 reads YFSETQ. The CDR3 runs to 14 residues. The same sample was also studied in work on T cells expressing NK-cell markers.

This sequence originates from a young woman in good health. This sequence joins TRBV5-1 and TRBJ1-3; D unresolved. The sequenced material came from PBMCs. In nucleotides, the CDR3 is TGCGCCAGCCAAGACCTGGGTTCCGGAAACACCATATATTTT. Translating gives CASQDLGSGNTIYF. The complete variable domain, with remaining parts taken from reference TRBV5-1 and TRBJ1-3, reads KAGVTQTPRYLIKTRGQQVTLSCSPISGHRSVSWYQQTPGQGLQFLFEYFSETQRNKGNFPGRFSGRQFSNSRSEMNVSTLELGDSALYLCASQDLGSGNTIYFGEGSWLTVV.